This entry lists 30 T cell receptor beta chains sequenced from one sample in a study of blood T cell repertoires in COVID-19. Measured with immunoSEQ multiplex PCR; TCRdb has only the in-frame clones, and not every one. This sample has around 150,000 clones, with 82% found just once. The sequencing input was peripheral blood. These receptors came from a woman aged 40 to 50 with COVID-19, enrolled during active disease.

The V call is TRBV6-5, the J call TRBJ2-7, with a weak D call TRBD2 (6 bases). With 11 bases removed from V and 0 bases from J, the gap between germline ends came to 14 bases. Germline V gene lookup returns CDR1 MNHEY and CDR2 SVGAGI. The CDR3 has 13 amino acids. The DNA for the CDR3 is TGTGCCTCACGGGCGGGAAGCTCCTACGAGCAGTACGTC. Translating it yields CASRAGSSYEQYV.

This clone was counted once. The CDR3 DNA is TGTGCCAGCAGCGTAGATCCGGACAGGGTCACCTACGAGCAGTACTTC. Translating it yields CASSVDPDRVTYEQYF. The gene calls are TRBV9 and TRBJ2-7, with 8 nucleotides matching TRBD1. Germline CDR1 is SGDLS and CDR2 is YYNGEE. The CDR3 is 16 residues long. V shed 0 bases and J 2 bases; nucleotides not matched to a gene: 7.

The genes are TRBV30 and TRBJ1-1; D ambiguous. V shed 4 bases and J shed 4 bases, with 10 bases lying between them. CDR3 size: 12 residues. In germline, CDR1 is GTSNPN, CDR2 SVGIG (reference sequence). The CDR3 spells CAWNRESTEAFF. The CDR3 DNA reads as TGTGCCTGGAACCGGGAGAGCACTGAAGCTTTCTTT.

This clone appeared once. The chain joins TRBV15 to TRBJ2-1; 7 nucleotides match TRBD2. J gave up 3 bases and V 3 bases, and 11 bases lay outside the gene matches. The germline V gene has CDR1 LNHNV and CDR2 YYDKDF (reference sequence). This CDR3 has 17 residues. DNA of the CDR3: TGTGCCACCAGCAGGGGCTCCCGTGGGGGGGTCTACAATGAGCAGTTCTTC. Residues: CATSRGSRGGVYNEQFF.

This clone occurred once. The genes are TRBV9 and TRBJ2-1; D not certain. The CDR3 has 13 amino acids. Per the germline V gene, CDR1 is SGDLS and CDR2 is YYNGEE. V lost 0 bases and J 5 bases, leaving 6 bases between the germline ends. The chain's CDR3 is CASSVDRDNEQFF. CDR3 sequence (DNA): TGTGCCAGCAGCGTAGACAGAGACAATGAGCAGTTCTTC.

The chain recombines TRBV6-6 with TRBJ2-1; 10 bases are a match to TRBD1. Trimming at V came to 5 bases and at J to 16 bases, leaving 11 bases not matched to a gene. CDR1 is MNHNY and CDR2 is SVGAGI in the germline V gene (reference sequence). This CDR3 is 13 amino acids long. CDR3 in DNA: TGTGCCAGCAGTCTCCTATCGGGACAGGGGATATTCTTC. Translating gives CASSLLSGQGIFF.

This sequence joins TRBV2 and TRBJ2-1; 7 positions match TRBD2. In germline, CDR1 is SNHLY, CDR2 FYNNEI. After removal of 11 bases from V and 6 bases from J, the junction contained 25 bases not matched to a gene. The CDR3 totals 18 residues. The chain's CDR3 is CAGKRAPSLAGGGNEQFF. For the CDR3, the DNA is TGTGCCGGCAAGCGAGCGCCGTCGTTAGCGGGTGGCGGCAATGAGCAGTTCTTC. The full variable domain, completed using reference TRBV2 and TRBJ2-1, is EPEVTQTPSHQVTQMGQEVILRCVPISNHLYFYWYRQILGQKVEFLVSFYNNEISEKSEIFDDQFSVERPDGSNFTLKIRSTKLEDSAMYFCAGKRAPSLAGGGNEQFFGPGTRLTVL.

This clone was counted a single time. V is TRBV29-1 and J is TRBJ2-5; 9 nucleotides agree with TRBD1. Germline values: CDR1 SQVTM, CDR2 ANQGSEA. The CDR3 runs to 13 residues. Trimming cost V 6 bases and J 5 bases; bases outside gene matches: 7. CDR3 nucleotides: TGCAGCGTCCCGGACAGGGGAGCGGAGACCCAGTACTTC. Translation gives CSVPDRGAETQYF.

The chain is built from TRBV13 and TRBJ2-1, with a tentative D call TRBD2 (5 bases). Germline loops: CDR1 PRHDT, CDR2 FYEKMQ (reference sequence). The CDR3 is 13 amino acids. Trimming removed 8 bases at V and 4 bases at J, with 12 bases between. As DNA, the CDR3 is TGTGCCAGCTTAGTACGAGGGTACAATGAGCAGTTCTTC. Its translation is CASLVRGYNEQFF.

The chain is built from TRBV28 and TRBJ2-6; D gene ambiguous. The germline gives CDR1 MDHEN, CDR2 SYDVKM. Trimming pared 5 bases from V and 0 bases from J, leaving 11 bases between. CDR3 length equals 16 residues. The CDR3 spells CASSSWSDSGANVLTF. The DNA of the CDR3 is TGTGCCAGCAGTAGCTGGTCCGACTCTGGGGCCAACGTCCTGACTTTC.

The chain couples TRBV10-3 to TRBJ2-1; 8 nucleotides agree with TRBD2. V was clipped by 0 bases and J by 4 bases; unmatched bases: 11. Germline CDR1 is ENHRY and CDR2 is SYGVKD. The CDR3 runs 18 residues. This chain's CDR3 is CAISESTPGLGSYNEQFF. Written as DNA, the CDR3 is TGTGCCATCAGTGAGTCGACGCCGGGACTAGGGAGTTACAATGAGCAGTTCTTC.

The chain employs TRBV4-2 and TRBJ2-7; D not resolved. Germline V gene sequence: CDR1 LGHNA, CDR2 YNFKEQ. Trimming shortened V by 0 bases and J by 4 bases, and 13 bases separated the two germline ends. The CDR3 consists of 15 residues. The CDR3 nucleotides read TGTGCCAGCAGCCAAGAACGGTCTCCGAATTACGAGCAGTACTTC. Protein sequence: CASSQERSPNYEQYF.

The chain carries TRBV7-9 and TRBJ2-1; TRBD2 matches at 7 bases. CDR1 and CDR2 (germline): SEHNR, FQNEAQ (reference sequence). V was clipped by 5 bases and J by 10 bases; unmatched bases: 8. The CDR3 has 13 residues. The CDR3 region is CASSRLAEWEQFF. CDR3 in DNA: TGTGCCAGCAGCCGACTAGCAGAGTGGGAGCAGTTCTTC.

The rearrangement links TRBV28 to TRBJ1-2, with a weak D call TRBD1 (6 bases). The CDR3 length is 14 residues. Trimming cost V 4 bases and J 5 bases, with 14 bases left between them. The germline gives CDR1 MDHEN, CDR2 SYDVKM. The CDR3 region is CASSSQQGGYGYTF. CDR3 sequence (DNA): TGTGCCAGCAGTTCTCAACAGGGAGGGTATGGCTACACCTTC.

This clone was picked up one time. The J gene is TRBJ1-1, the V gene TRBV6-5; TRBD1 agrees at 9 bases. The CDR3 has 13 residues. J gave up 4 bases and V 6 bases, and 3 bases lay outside the gene matches. Germline values: CDR1 MNHEY, CDR2 SVGAGI. The CDR3 sequence: CASRGQGFTEAFF. The CDR3 nucleotides read TGTGCCAGCAGGGGACAGGGCTTCACTGAAGCTTTCTTT.

The chain recombines TRBV9 with TRBJ2-3; TRBD2 aligns across 9 bases. The CDR3 runs 16 residues. V shed 0 bases and J 2 bases; nucleotides not matched to a gene: 4. Germline CDR1 is SGDLS and CDR2 is YYNGEE. The DNA for the CDR3 is TGTGCCAGCAGCGTAGGAAAGCGGGGGGTCACAGATACGCAGTATTTT. Translating gives CASSVGKRGVTDTQYF.

This clone showed up just once. The junction does not match germline at one end; this may be a read error. CDR3 sequence reads: CASSLGGRGRSKEKLFF. The CDR3 bases are TGTGCCAGCAGCTTAGGAGGCAGGGGGCGTTCTAAAGAAAAACTGTTTTTT. The chain employs TRBV7-2 and TRBJ1-4; 8 bases match TRBD1. The CDR3 is 17 amino acids. Looked up from germline, CDR1 is SGHTA and CDR2 is FQGNSA.

The J gene is TRBJ1-5, the V gene TRBV19; maybe TRBD1 (6 bases). This CDR3 has 21 amino acids. CDR1 and CDR2 (germline): LNHDA, SQIVND (reference sequence). The V end lost 3 bases, the J end lost 0 bases, and 27 bases lay between the germline ends. This CDR3 is CASSIWGAGADWEYSNQPQHF. Written as DNA, the CDR3 is TGTGCCAGTAGTATCTGGGGGGCGGGGGCGGATTGGGAATATAGCAATCAGCCCCAGCATTTT.

V usage is TRBV7-8 and J usage is TRBJ2-5; 8 nucleotides line up with TRBD1. Trimming took 5 bases from V and 2 from J; bases not matched to a gene: 7. Germline CDR1 is SGHVS and CDR2 is FQNEAQ. The CDR3 has 15 amino acids. The CDR3 sequence is CASSRRQGPQETQYF. DNA of the CDR3: TGTGCCAGCAGCAGACGACAGGGGCCACAAGAGACCCAGTACTTC.

V and J are TRBV7-8 and TRBJ2-5; maybe TRBD1 (5 bases). The V and J ends lost 3 bases and 5 bases respectively, with 22 bases between them. The CDR3 contains 17 residues. Germline CDR1 reads SGHVS; CDR2 reads FQNEAQ. The CDR3 DNA reads TGTGCCAGCAGCTTGGCCAGGCTTGGGGCGCGGCACGAGACCCAGTACTTC. Translation gives CASSLARLGARHETQYF.

The V and J genes are TRBV2 and TRBJ2-7; a weak D match, TRBD2 (6 bases). CDR3 length: 13 amino acids. CDR1 and CDR2 from the germline V gene are SNHLY and FYNNEI. V was shortened by 11 bases and J by 2 bases, with 16 bases between the two germline ends. Written as DNA, the CDR3 is TGTGCCTCTAAGCGGGCTTCTACCTACGAGCAGTACTTC. This gives the protein CASKRASTYEQYF.

CDR3 sequence (DNA): TGCAGTGTTCCGGGGGTTAGTGGCTACACCTTC. Its protein product is CSVPGVSGYTF. This sequence joins TRBV20-1 and TRBJ1-2; a possible D gene is TRBD1 (5 bases). The CDR3 covers 11 residues. The germline CDR1 and CDR2 sequences are DFQATT and SNEGSKA (reference sequence). Trimming cost V 7 bases and J 7 bases, with 13 bases left between them.

This clone has a handful of counts. V and J are TRBV7-6 and TRBJ1-1, with D unresolved. This CDR3 contains 13 residues. Trimming removed 1 base from V and 2 bases from J, with 5 bases in between. CDR1 is SGHVS and CDR2 is FNYEAQ in the germline V gene. The chain's CDR3 is CASSLGANTEAFF. The CDR3, as DNA: TGTGCCAGCAGCTTAGGGGCAAACACTGAAGCTTTCTTT.

This chain uses TRBV30 with TRBJ2-7; 8 bases agree with TRBD1. The V and J ends lost 3 bases and 2 bases, in that order; junction bases with no gene match: 3. The CDR3 extends over 13 amino acids. The germline V gene has CDR1 GTSNPN and CDR2 SVGIG (reference sequence). The CDR3 nucleotides read TGTGCCTGGAGAACAGGGGGGACCTACGAGCAGTACTTC. Its translation is CAWRTGGTYEQYF.

This sequence joins TRBV5-1 and TRBJ2-5; 9 bases fit TRBD1. Trimming removed 2 bases from V and 5 bases from J; junction bases left unmatched: 7. CDR1 and CDR2 (germline): SGHRS, YFSETQ. The CDR3 has 15 residues. The DNA of the CDR3 is TGCGCCAGCAGCTTCGGGACAGGGTTTGGGGAGACCCAGTACTTC. Translation gives CASSFGTGFGETQYF.

The chain is built from TRBV2 and TRBJ2-1; a possible D gene is TRBD1 (8 bases). V lost 3 bases and J 4 bases, leaving 16 bases between the germline ends. This CDR3 contains 16 residues. Germline V gene lookup returns CDR1 SNHLY and CDR2 FYNNEI. Written as DNA, the CDR3 is TGTGCCAGCAGTGATGGAGGACAGGGAGGGTACAATGAGCAGTTCTTC. Its protein product is CASSDGGQGGYNEQFF.

This sequence joins TRBV6-5 and TRBJ1-1; D not certain. The germline V gene has CDR1 MNHEY and CDR2 SVGAGI. The CDR3 length is 11 residues. V lost 7 bases and J 3 bases, leaving 6 bases between the germline ends. The CDR3 nucleotides read TGTGCCAGCACTCTTCACACTGAAGCTTTCTTT. Translating gives CASTLHTEAFF.

This sequence joins TRBV3-1 (or the pseudogene TRBV3-2) and TRBJ1-6, with a tentative D call TRBD1 (6 bases). V lost 1 base and J 9 bases, leaving 16 bases between the germline ends. Germline V gene sequence: CDR1 LGHDT, CDR2 YNNKEL (reference sequence). The CDR3 extends over 16 amino acids. The CDR3, as DNA: TGTGCCAGCAGCCAAGCAGCGGGGGGGCAGGTTTCACCCCTCCACTTT. Translation: CASSQAAGGQVSPLHF.

This clone was seen just once. The chain links TRBV27 to TRBJ2-7; D is possibly TRBD2 (5 bases). Germline loops: CDR1 MNHEY, CDR2 SMNVEV (reference sequence). The V and J ends lost 6 bases and 5 bases respectively, with 11 bases between them. There are 12 residues in the CDR3. This CDR3 reads CASSSRAHEQYF. In DNA, the CDR3 is TGTGCCAGCAGCTCGAGGGCCCACGAGCAGTACTTC.

The chain couples TRBV5-1 to TRBJ2-5; TRBD1 aligns across 8 bases. J lost 5 bases, V lost 0 bases, and 3 bases had no gene match. This CDR3 comprises 14 residues. Germline V gives CDR1 SGHRS, CDR2 YFSETQ. The CDR3 here is CASSLGQGAETQYF. The DNA for the CDR3 is TGCGCCAGCAGCTTGGGGCAGGGGGCCGAGACCCAGTACTTC.